Shown below are 20 T cell receptor beta chains from a single sample sequenced in a study of blood T cell repertoires in COVID-19. Sequenced by immunoSEQ multiplex PCR; TCRdb stores in-frame clones only, minus some. The data hold approximately 90,000 clones, with roughly 84% observed a single time. Specimen: peripheral blood. These TCRs come from a man between 65 and 85 years old with acute or convalescent COVID-19.

The CDR3 nucleotides are TGCAGCGTTGGGGACACGGGGGAGCAGTACTTC. This translates into CSVGDTGEQYF. The genes are TRBV29-1 and TRBJ2-7; tentatively, D is TRBD1 (6 bases). V was cut by 4 bases and J by 7 bases, with 11 bases left in between. Germline lookup yields CDR1 SQVTM and CDR2 ANQGSEA. The CDR3 runs to 11 residues.

The gene calls are TRBV5-6 and TRBJ1-1; D is possibly TRBD1 (6 bases). This CDR3 is built from 16 residues. The V and J ends lost 3 bases and 4 bases respectively, with 19 bases between them. Germline V gene lookup returns CDR1 SGHDT and CDR2 YYEEEE. Written as DNA, the CDR3 is TGTGCCAGCAGCTGGTTAACAGGGACGTATGGCACTGAAGCTTTCTTT. Protein sequence: CASSWLTGTYGTEAFF.

This clone was seen once. This rearrangement joins TRBV6-5 to TRBJ2-7; possibly TRBD2 for D (5 bases). The germline CDR1 and CDR2 sequences are MNHEY and SVGAGI. The CDR3 contains 15 residues. The V gene lost 0 bases and the J gene lost 5 bases, with 14 bases spanning the gap. CDR3: CASSYSSGRVHEQYV. In DNA form, the CDR3 reads TGTGCCAGCAGTTACTCGAGCGGCCGAGTCCACGAGCAGTACGTC.

The chain uses TRBV5-1 and TRBJ2-5; 7 bases map to TRBD1. CDR1 and CDR2 from the germline V gene are SGHRS and YFSETQ. J was trimmed by 2 bases and V by 0 bases; bases with no gene match: 1. The CDR3 is 14 amino acids. CDR3 bases: TGCGCCAGCAGCTTGGGGGGACAGCAAGAGACCCAGTACTTC. This codes for CASSLGGQQETQYF.

The V call is TRBV30, the J call TRBJ2-5, with 13 bases fitting TRBD2. The V segment lost 0 bases and the J segment 4 bases; nucleotides outside the gene matches: 8. The CDR3 is 17 amino acids. Germline CDR1 is GTSNPN and CDR2 is SVGIG (reference sequence). CDR3 nucleotides: TGTGCCTGGAGTGTCGGGACTAGCGGGGCGCGAGGAGAGACCCAGTACTTC. It encodes CAWSVGTSGARGETQYF. The complete variable domain, with remaining parts taken from reference TRBV30 and TRBJ2-5, reads SQTIHQWPATLVQPVGSPLSLECTVEGTSNPNLYWYRQAAGRGLQLLFYSVGIGQISSEVPQNLSASRPQDRQFILSSKKLLLSDSGFYLCAWSVGTSGARGETQYFGPGTRLLVL.

The chain couples TRBV11-2 to TRBJ1-2; no firm D call. V was pared by 5 bases and J by 3 bases, with 7 bases between. The CDR3 runs 12 residues. Germline values: CDR1 SGHAT, CDR2 FQNNGV. The CDR3 nucleotides read TGTGCCAGCAGCCTGGGAGACTATGGCTACACCTTC. This gives the protein CASSLGDYGYTF.

This clone was seen more than once but under ten times. The chain uses TRBV29-1 and TRBJ1-4; possibly TRBD1 for D (5 bases). Germline CDR1 is SQVTM and CDR2 is ANQGSEA. This CDR3 is 14 amino acids long. V was trimmed by 5 bases and J by 3 bases, leaving 13 bases between them. The CDR3 spells CSVKQASSNEKLFF. The CDR3, as DNA: TGCAGCGTTAAACAGGCTTCTTCTAATGAAAAACTGTTTTTT.

This chain uses TRBV11-2 with TRBJ1-1; 9 bases line up with TRBD1. The CDR3 sequence is 15 residues long. Germline loops: CDR1 SGHAT, CDR2 FQNNGV. The ends lost 3 bases at V and 1 base at J; junction bases unmatched: 3. DNA for the CDR3: TGTGCCAGCAGCTTGCCGGGACAGGGGAACACTGAAGCTTTCTTT. Encoded protein: CASSLPGQGNTEAFF.

The chain carries TRBV4-1 and TRBJ1-5; D not certain. V was shortened by 2 bases and J by 5 bases, with 10 bases between the two germline ends. Germline CDR1 is MGHRA and CDR2 is YSYEKL. There are 14 residues in the CDR3. CDR3 residues: CASSQRGVDQPQHF. DNA for the CDR3: TGCGCCAGCAGCCAACGGGGAGTAGATCAGCCCCAGCATTTT.

The chain is built from TRBV7-9 and TRBJ2-7, with D possibly TRBD1 on 6 matching bases. Germline CDR1 SEHNR, CDR2 FQNEAQ (reference sequence). The CDR3 contains 15 residues. V shed 6 bases and J shed 1 base, with 16 bases lying between them. CDR3 bases: TGTGCCAGCAGTTTTGGACAGTTTGGGTCCTACGAGCAGTACTTC. Protein sequence: CASSFGQFGSYEQYF.

J is TRBJ2-4 and V is TRBV28; perhaps TRBD1 as D (5 bases). This CDR3 has 16 residues. The germline V gene has CDR1 MDHEN and CDR2 SYDVKM. Between the trimmed V and J ends, which lost 4 bases and 0 bases, there was a span of 13 bases. As DNA, the CDR3 is TGTGCCAGCAGTTCCGGTGGGGCTCTAGCCAAAAACATTCAGTACTTC. It yields the protein CASSSGGALAKNIQYF.

The chain employs TRBV27 and TRBJ2-3; 10 positions agree with TRBD1. The germline V gene has CDR1 MNHEY and CDR2 SMNVEV (reference sequence). CDR3 size: 14 residues. J was trimmed by 4 bases and V by 6 bases; bases with no gene match: 4. CDR3 DNA: TGTGCCAGCAGCCTGACAGGGGGCGCAGATACGCAGTATTTT. Residues: CASSLTGGADTQYF.

This clone was recorded a few times. V and J are TRBV7-3 and TRBJ2-3; D unresolved. CDR1 is SGHTA, CDR2 FQGTGA, per germline. The ends were cut back, 1 base at V and 0 bases at J, with 5 bases in the middle. The CDR3 sequence is 14 residues long. The CDR3 sequence: CASSLSSSTDTQYF. The CDR3 nucleotides read TGTGCCAGCAGCTTAAGTAGTAGCACAGATACGCAGTATTTT.

This clone was counted a single time. The V gene is TRBV2, the J gene TRBJ2-7, with D possibly matching TRBD1 (5 bases). Trimming removed 4 bases at V and 3 bases at J, with 7 bases between. The CDR3 runs to 12 residues. The V gene's germline CDR1 is SNHLY and CDR2 FYNNEI. The CDR3, as DNA: TGTGCCAGCAGTGTGGACATCTACGAGCAGTACGTC. As protein: CASSVDIYEQYV.

The CDR3, as DNA: TGTGCCAGCAGCCCCCAACTAGCGGGGGGCTACGAGCAGTACTTC. Its translation is CASSPQLAGGYEQYF. The rearrangement joins TRBV3-1 (or the pseudogene TRBV3-2) to TRBJ2-7; 12 nucleotides match TRBD2. CDR1 is LGHDT and CDR2 is YNNKEL in the germline V gene (reference sequence). This CDR3 is 15 amino acids long. Trimming at V came to 4 bases and at J to 3 bases, leaving 4 bases not matched to a gene.

There are a few counts of this clone. The V call is TRBV29-1, the J call TRBJ2-5; no definite D call. The germline V and J ends were trimmed by 4 bases and 5 bases, with 17 bases remaining between them. The CDR3 runs 14 residues. Looked up from germline, CDR1 is SQVTM and CDR2 is ANQGSEA. CDR3 amino acids: CSVVPVGSGETQYF. Written as DNA, the CDR3 is TGCAGCGTTGTCCCAGTTGGTTCTGGTGAGACCCAGTACTTC.

This clone was picked up a small number of times. This sequence joins TRBV5-1 and TRBJ2-3; 12 bases are shared with TRBD2. The junction had 10 bases not matched to a gene; V was cut back by 6 bases and J by 5 bases. In germline, CDR1 is SGHRS, CDR2 YFSETQ. There are 16 residues in the CDR3. CDR3 DNA sequence: TGCGCCAGCACGCCACTAGCGGGGGGTTTAGGAGATACGCAGTATTTT. It codes for CASTPLAGGLGDTQYF.

V is TRBV5-1 and J is TRBJ2-2; 7 bases are shared with TRBD1. The CDR3 covers 15 residues. V was clipped by 3 bases and J by 6 bases; unmatched bases: 8. Germline CDR1 SGHRS, CDR2 YFSETQ. CDR3 coding DNA: TGCGCCAGCAGCTGGGCGACAGGGTATGCCGGGGAGCTGTTTTTT. It translates to CASSWATGYAGELFF. Full variable domain (outside the CDR3, taken from reference TRBV5-1 and TRBJ2-2): KAGVTQTPRYLIKTRGQQVTLSCSPISGHRSVSWYQQTPGQGLQFLFEYFSETQRNKGNFPGRFSGRQFSNSRSEMNVSTLELGDSALYLCASSWATGYAGELFFGEGSRLTVL.

This clone occurred once. This chain uses TRBV30 with TRBJ1-4, with a tentative D call TRBD1 (5 bases). The V gene lost 2 bases and the J gene lost 3 bases, with 7 bases spanning the gap. Germline assignment: CDR1 GTSNPN and CDR2 SVGIG (reference sequence). The CDR3 loop spans 13 amino acids. The CDR3 DNA follows: TGTGCCTGGAGTCTGGGGCCTAATGAAAAACTGTTTTTT. Encoded protein: CAWSLGPNEKLFF.

The rearrangement joins TRBV15 to TRBJ1-4, with a tentative D call TRBD1 (5 bases). The germline gives CDR1 LNHNV, CDR2 YYDKDF (reference sequence). Deletions cut 2 bases from V and 5 bases from J, with 15 bases between. CDR3 length equals 16 residues. The CDR3 is CATSRPSDSFNEKLFF. The CDR3 bases are TGTGCCACCAGCAGACCCTCTGACAGCTTCAATGAAAAACTGTTTTTT.